Presented here are 20 T cell receptor beta chains from one specimen sequenced in a study of control samples from healthy donors and cancer patients. The method was immunoSEQ multiplex PCR; TCRdb's version includes in-frame clones alone and lacks a portion of them. The sample lists about 120,000 clones, about 95% occurring once. Sequencing was carried out using blood. These receptors all come from a man younger than 40 in good health.

The chain links TRBV6-2 or TRBV6-3 to TRBJ1-2; D gene unclear. V lost 2 bases and J 7 bases, leaving 11 bases between the germline ends. Germline CDR1 is MNHEY and CDR2 is SVGEGT. CDR3 length: 13 amino acids. The CDR3 spells CASSYKSQSGYTF. CDR3 sequence (DNA): TGTGCCAGCAGTTACAAGTCTCAGAGTGGCTACACCTTC.

The chain recombines TRBV30 with TRBJ2-7; D gene unclear. The germline gives CDR1 GTSNPN, CDR2 SVGIG (reference sequence). V was cut by 1 base and J by 4 bases, with 8 bases left in between. The CDR3 extends over 12 amino acids. This CDR3 reads CAWSGPGYEQYF. Written as DNA, the CDR3 is TGTGCCTGGAGTGGACCCGGGTACGAGCAGTACTTC.

The chain carries TRBV2 and TRBJ2-1, with D hard to call. The CDR3 has 15 residues. The germline V and J ends were trimmed by 0 bases and 2 bases, with 8 bases remaining between them. CDR1 is SNHLY and CDR2 is FYNNEI in the germline V gene. CDR3 region: CASSEAGGAYNEQFF. The CDR3 DNA sequence: TGTGCCAGCAGTGAAGCCGGCGGAGCCTACAATGAGCAGTTCTTC.

The rearrangement uses TRBV9 and TRBJ2-4; D not resolved. The CDR3 contains 15 residues. V lost 0 bases, J lost 0 bases, and 7 bases lay in between. The germline V gene encodes CDR1 SGDLS and CDR2 YYNGEE. CDR3 nucleotides: TGTGCCAGCAGCGTAGCGGTACTAGCCAAAAACATTCAGTACTTC. Translated: CASSVAVLAKNIQYF.

The rearrangement uses TRBV6-2 or TRBV6-3 and TRBJ1-5, with D possibly being TRBD1 (5 bases). Germline CDR1 MNHEY, CDR2 SVGEGT. The V and J ends lost 2 bases and 4 bases respectively, with 9 bases between them. The CDR3 totals 14 residues. The CDR3 sequence is CASSYGGRNQPQHF. The CDR3 nucleotides read TGTGCCAGCAGTTACGGGGGAAGGAATCAGCCCCAGCATTTT.

The chain combines TRBV6-5 with TRBJ2-5; tentatively, D is TRBD1 or TRBD2 (6 bases each). V dropped 7 bases and J dropped 2 bases, with 14 bases sitting between them. Looked up from germline, CDR1 is MNHEY and CDR2 is SVGAGI. The length of the CDR3 is 14 residues. The CDR3 is CASMGGSPQETQYF. Here the CDR3 DNA reads TGTGCCAGCATGGGGGGCTCCCCGCAAGAGACCCAGTACTTC.

This chain joins TRBV19 and TRBJ1-3; no firm D call. V shed 5 bases and J shed 0 bases, with 5 bases lying between them. The length of the CDR3 is 13 residues. CDR1 and CDR2 (germline): LNHDA, SQIVND (reference sequence). The CDR3 loop is CASSPYSGNTIYF. The CDR3 DNA reads as TGTGCCAGTAGTCCCTACTCTGGAAACACCATATATTTT.

The chain carries TRBV6-2 or TRBV6-3 and TRBJ2-1, with 9 bases lining up with TRBD1. The CDR3 is 15 residues long. V was pared by 3 bases and J by 1 base, with 1 base of the junction left unmatched. Germline CDR1 and CDR2: MNHEY and SVGEGT. The CDR3 DNA sequence: TGTGCCAGCAGTTATGACAGGGGGTCCTACAATGAGCAGTTCTTC. Encoded protein: CASSYDRGSYNEQFF.

As concerns this clone: Other DNA sequences in the sample encode the same CDR3. The V gene is TRBV3-1 (or the pseudogene TRBV3-2), the J gene TRBJ1-6; D is undetermined. This CDR3 comprises 13 residues. V lost 3 bases and J lost 7, with 7 bases in between. In germline, CDR1 is LGHDT, CDR2 YNNKEL (reference sequence). CDR3 sequence reads: CASSQGKNSPLHF. In DNA form, the CDR3 reads TGTGCCAGCAGCCAGGGGAAAAATTCACCCCTCCACTTT.

The genes are TRBV5-1 and TRBJ2-6; maybe TRBD1 (5 bases). V was pared by 7 bases and J by 0 bases, with 14 bases between. This CDR3 has 16 residues. The V gene's germline CDR1 is SGHRS and CDR2 YFSETQ. The CDR3 loop is CASFRGRDSGANVLTF. The CDR3 coding sequence is TGCGCCAGCTTTAGGGGCAGGGACTCTGGGGCCAACGTCCTGACTTTC.

The gene calls are TRBV29-1 and TRBJ1-3; TRBD1 is a possible D gene (6 bases). The CDR3 spans 14 residues. Germline V gene sequence: CDR1 SQVTM, CDR2 ANQGSEA. V dropped 4 bases and J dropped 4 bases, with 14 bases sitting between them. The DNA of the CDR3 is TGCAGCGTTGGTTCTGACAGGCCAGGAAACACCATATATTTT. It codes for CSVGSDRPGNTIYF.

The chain links TRBV25-1 to TRBJ2-3; D possibly matches TRBD1 or TRBD2 (6 bases each). The V gene lost 8 bases and the J gene lost 4 bases, with 13 bases spanning the gap. Germline CDR1 MGHDK, CDR2 SYGVNS. The CDR3 is made up of 13 amino acids. The DNA of the CDR3 is TGTGCCAGCGGGGTCGGGGGCGCAGATACGCAGTATTTT. It yields the protein CASGVGGADTQYF. Combining the CDR3 with reference TRBV25-1 and TRBJ2-3 gives the whole variable domain EADIYQTPRYLVIGTGKKITLECSQTMGHDKMYWYQQDPGMELHLIHYSYGVNSTEKGDLSSESTVSRIRTEHFPLTLESARPSHTSQYLCASGVGGADTQYFGPGTRLTVL.

The chain combines TRBV30 with TRBJ1-6, with 10 positions matching TRBD1. The CDR3 has 14 residues. Per the germline V gene, CDR1 is GTSNPN and CDR2 is SVGIG (reference sequence). J gave up 8 bases and V 1 base, and 2 bases lay outside the gene matches. The CDR3 loop is CAWSGDRGYSPLHF. For the CDR3, the DNA is TGTGCCTGGAGTGGGGACAGGGGATATTCACCCCTCCACTTT. The full variable domain, rest sourced from reference TRBV30 and TRBJ1-6, is SQTIHQWPATLVQPVGSPLSLECTVEGTSNPNLYWYRQAAGRGLQLLFYSVGIGQISSEVPQNLSASRPQDRQFILSSKKLLLSDSGFYLCAWSGDRGYSPLHFGNGTRLTVT.

The J gene is TRBJ1-3, the V gene TRBV5-4; no clear D gene. This CDR3 is built from 16 residues. The germline gives CDR1 SGHNT, CDR2 YYREEE (reference sequence). Trimming removed 2 bases from V and 0 bases from J, with 12 bases in between. CDR3 sequence reads: CASSFGYGYSGNTIYF. For the CDR3, the DNA is TGTGCCAGCAGCTTCGGGTACGGTTACTCTGGAAACACCATATATTTT.

The CDR3 reads CATSGLDLETQYF. CDR3 DNA: TGTGCCACCTCGGGACTAGATTTGGAGACCCAGTACTTC. The chain employs TRBV19 and TRBJ2-5, with 8 bases aligning to TRBD2. CDR3 length: 13 amino acids. Germline assignment: CDR1 LNHDA and CDR2 SQIVND (reference sequence). The trim removed 10 bases at V and 5 bases at J, leaving 9 bases unmatched.

The chain couples TRBV9 to TRBJ1-1; 8 bases align to TRBD1. Germline V gene sequence: CDR1 SGDLS, CDR2 YYNGEE. The CDR3 sequence is 15 residues long. V dropped 2 bases and J dropped 4; count of bases not matched to a gene: 7. CDR3 in amino acids: CASSVGTGGATEAFF. CDR3 DNA: TGTGCCAGCAGCGTCGGAACAGGGGGTGCCACTGAAGCTTTCTTT.

The V and J genes are TRBV20-1 and TRBJ2-1; TRBD2 matches at 13 bases. CDR1 DFQATT and CDR2 SNEGSKA come from the germline V gene (reference sequence). This CDR3 region has 15 residues. V shed 3 bases, J shed 9 bases, and the junction held 8 bases outside the gene matches. The CDR3, as DNA: TGCAGTGCTAGTCGGCGGACTAGCGGGGGCCTTGAGCAGTTCTTC. This gives the protein CSASRRTSGGLEQFF.

The chain joins TRBV30 to TRBJ2-3; D unclear. Per germline, CDR1 GTSNPN and CDR2 SVGIG (reference sequence). The germline V and J ends were trimmed by 1 base and 2 bases, with 10 bases remaining between them. The CDR3 length is 14 residues. CDR3 in amino acids: CAWSGQTYTDTQYF. CDR3 nucleotides: TGTGCCTGGAGTGGCCAGACTTACACAGATACGCAGTATTTT.

This clone was detected only once. The chain has TRBV7-9 and TRBJ2-2; TRBD1 agrees at 8 bases. The CDR3 contains 16 residues. Germline V gene lookup returns CDR1 SEHNR and CDR2 FQNEAQ (reference sequence). Unmatched junction bases numbered 5, after V lost 5 bases and J lost 0 bases. As DNA, the CDR3 is TGTGCCAGCAGCCCTCGGACAGGGCCGAACACCGGGGAGCTGTTTTTT. Amino acids: CASSPRTGPNTGELFF.

The chain uses TRBV18 and TRBJ2-1; 9 bases match TRBD2. Germline V gene sequence: CDR1 KGHSH, CDR2 LQKENI. The CDR3 contains 15 residues. J gave up 4 bases and V 2 bases, and 3 bases lay outside the gene matches. This CDR3 is CASSPKRGAYNEQFF. In DNA form, the CDR3 reads TGTGCCAGCTCACCAAAGCGGGGGGCTTACAATGAGCAGTTCTTC.